Each of the 18 T cell receptor beta chains below was sequenced from the same sample in a study of T cell responses to AZD1222 COVID-19 vaccine. TCRdb's copy holds only in-frame clones and misses some; the assay was immunoSEQ multiplex PCR. The data hold around 100,000 clones, with around nine tenths observed a single time. The sequenced sample was peripheral blood, obtained 28 days after the second dose of the MenACWY control vaccine. The receptors shown here come from an adult who received the MenACWY meningococcal vaccine as a control.

The chain links TRBV9 to TRBJ1-3; D unclear. Deletions cut 0 bases from V and 4 bases from J, with 11 bases between. This CDR3 is 15 amino acids long. Per germline, CDR1 SGDLS and CDR2 YYNGEE. CDR3 sequence (DNA): TGTGCCAGCAGCGTAGAGGGTCATGGAGGAAACACCATATATTTT. Translation: CASSVEGHGGNTIYF.

V is TRBV2 and J is TRBJ2-7; unclear D gene. This CDR3 region has 13 residues. Germline CDR1 and CDR2: SNHLY and FYNNEI. Trimming removed 3 bases from V and 10 bases from J, with 16 bases in between. In DNA form, the CDR3 reads TGTGCCAGCAGTGACCCCCAAGGGCGTGGACAGTACTTC. Its protein product is CASSDPQGRGQYF.

The genes are TRBV6-6 and TRBJ1-4; no clear D gene. V dropped 5 bases and J dropped 4 bases, with 5 bases sitting between them. This CDR3 is built from 12 residues. CDR1 MNHNY and CDR2 SVGAGI come from the germline V gene (reference sequence). The CDR3 sequence: CASSPRNEKLFF. CDR3 coding DNA: TGTGCCAGCAGTCCCCGTAATGAAAAACTGTTTTTT.

This rearrangement joins TRBV30 to TRBJ1-4, with 7 bases lining up with TRBD1. CDR1 and CDR2 from the germline V gene are GTSNPN and SVGIG (reference sequence). Losses at the gene ends were 6 bases for V and 4 bases for J; bases not matched to a gene: 8. The CDR3 covers 14 residues. DNA of the CDR3: TGTGCCTGCCACATTGGACAGGTTAATGAAAAACTGTTTTTT. This codes for CACHIGQVNEKLFF.

The J gene is TRBJ2-7, the V gene TRBV2; 7 bases are a match to TRBD1. The germline CDR1 and CDR2 sequences are SNHLY and FYNNEI. V lost 4 bases and J lost 0; bases outside the gene matches: 6. The CDR3 extends over 15 amino acids. In DNA form, the CDR3 reads TGTGCCAGCAGTGGGGGACAGACTTTCTCCTACGAGCAGTACTTC. Translation: CASSGGQTFSYEQYF.

The rearrangement joins TRBV4-1 to TRBJ2-3; TRBD2 agrees at 12 bases. V dropped 1 base and J dropped 9; count of bases not matched to a gene: 8. The CDR3 is made up of 16 amino acids. Germline CDR1 reads MGHRA; CDR2 reads YSYEKL. The CDR3 DNA reads TGCGCCAGCAGCCAAGCGGGGACTAGCGGGCTAGGGACGCAGTATTTT. Translation: CASSQAGTSGLGTQYF.

V gene TRBV27 combines with J gene TRBJ2-1; 10 bases align to TRBD2. From germline, CDR1 is MNHEY and CDR2 SMNVEV (reference sequence). V lost 5 bases and J lost 4; bases outside the gene matches: 8. The CDR3 has 16 residues. The CDR3 nucleotides are TGTGCCAGCAGTGGGGGTAGCGGGGGGCCTTACAATGAGCAGTTCTTC. It encodes CASSGGSGGPYNEQFF.

J is TRBJ2-5 and V is TRBV15; D is perhaps TRBD2 (6 bases). Trimming shortened V by 0 bases and J by 5 bases, and 10 bases separated the two germline ends. The CDR3 has 14 amino acids. Germline V lookup: CDR1 LNHNV, CDR2 YYDKDF (reference sequence). The CDR3, as DNA: TGTGCCACCAGCAGAGATCGGGGGATCGAGACCCAGTACTTC. Translated: CATSRDRGIETQYF.

In nucleotides, the CDR3 is TGTGCCAGCAGCCAAAGGGGGATTGGCACTGAAGCTTTCTTT. The encoded protein is CASSQRGIGTEAFF. The rearrangement uses TRBV3-1 (or the pseudogene TRBV3-2) and TRBJ1-1; tentative D call: TRBD1 (6 bases). The CDR3 length is 14 residues. Per the germline V gene, CDR1 is LGHDT and CDR2 is YNNKEL (reference sequence). Trimming cost V 2 bases and J 4 bases, with 11 bases left between them.

The chain is built from TRBV7-2 and TRBJ2-7, with D possibly being TRBD2 (5 bases). CDR1 and CDR2 from the germline V gene are SGHTA and FQGNSA. This CDR3 comprises 16 residues. The V and J ends lost 1 base and 2 bases respectively, with 15 bases between them. The CDR3 reads CASSLGAGVLPYEQYF. In DNA, the CDR3 is TGTGCCAGCAGCTTAGGGGCGGGCGTATTGCCCTACGAGCAGTACTTC.

This clone has just one count. The gene calls are TRBV14 and TRBJ1-5; D perhaps matches TRBD1 (5 bases). Trimming stripped 3 bases from V and 6 bases from J, with 9 bases between. The germline V gene has CDR1 SGHDN and CDR2 FVKESK. This CDR3 has 13 amino acids. The CDR3 loop reads CASSQGPGQPQHF. The CDR3 DNA sequence: TGTGCCAGCAGCCAGGGGCCCGGTCAGCCCCAGCATTTT. Full variable domain (outside the CDR3, taken from reference TRBV14 and TRBJ1-5): EAGVTQFPSHSVIEKGQTVTLRCDPISGHDNLYWYRRVMGKEIKFLLHFVKESKQDESGMPNNRFLAERTGGTYSTLKVQPAELEDSGVYFCASSQGPGQPQHFGDGTRLSIL.

The CDR3 region has the DNA TGTGCCAGCAGCTGGGGGGGGGCGTCTGGCAATCAGCCCCAGCATTTT. This translates into CASSWGGASGNQPQHF. The J gene is TRBJ1-5, the V gene TRBV7-2, with D perhaps matching TRBD1 (6 bases). Per the germline V gene, CDR1 is SGHTA and CDR2 is FQGNSA. V was shortened by 4 bases and J by 2 bases, with 15 bases between the two germline ends. The CDR3 runs 16 residues.

V is TRBV5-1 and J is TRBJ2-1; 12 nucleotides line up with TRBD2. Germline V CDR1 and CDR2: SGHRS, YFSETQ. The CDR3 loop spans 14 amino acids. Losses at the gene ends were 7 bases for V and 4 bases for J; bases not matched to a gene: 3. The CDR3 loop reads CASGGTSGYNEQFF. The CDR3 DNA reads TGCGCCAGCGGAGGGACTAGCGGGTACAATGAGCAGTTCTTC.

The sample holds one count of this clone. The rearrangement joins TRBV9 to TRBJ2-3; no firm D call. Germline values: CDR1 SGDLS, CDR2 YYNGEE. The CDR3 consists of 16 residues. V was trimmed by 0 bases and J by 1 base, leaving 12 bases between them. CDR3 protein: CASSVAISQGTDTQYF. In DNA form, the CDR3 reads TGTGCCAGCAGCGTAGCGATCTCTCAGGGCACAGATACGCAGTATTTT. Supplemented by reference TRBV9 and TRBJ2-3, the full variable domain reads DSGVTQTPKHLITATGQRVTLRCSPRSGDLSVYWYQQSLDQGLQFLIQYYNGEERAKGNILERFSAQQFPDLHSELNLSSLELGDSALYFCASSVAISQGTDTQYFGPGTRLTVL.

This chain links TRBV6-5 with TRBJ2-3; 9 nucleotides align to TRBD1. The CDR3 totals 16 residues. Germline CDR1 MNHEY, CDR2 SVGAGI. V was pared by 1 base and J by 1 base, with 3 bases of the junction left unmatched. The CDR3 protein is CASSYLGQGGTDTQYF. The CDR3 DNA reads TGTGCCAGCAGTTACTTGGGACAGGGAGGCACAGATACGCAGTATTTT.

The chain combines TRBV7-8 with TRBJ2-7; the match to TRBD1 covers 10 bases. V gave up 4 bases and J gave up 1 base; unmatched junction bases: 7. CDR1 and CDR2 (germline): SGHVS, FQNEAQ. The CDR3 extends over 16 amino acids. CDR3 DNA sequence: TGTGCCAGCAGCTCCCGCCGGGACAGGGGTTCCTACGAGCAGTACTTC. It yields the protein CASSSRRDRGSYEQYF.

The gene calls are TRBV6-5 and TRBJ1-4; D possibly corresponds to TRBD1 (5 bases). The CDR3 has 15 residues. Germline lookup yields CDR1 MNHEY and CDR2 SVGAGI. V lost 7 bases, J lost 3 bases, and 15 bases lay in between. CDR3 loop: CASTRRGLANEKLFF. The CDR3 coding sequence is TGTGCCAGCACTCGGCGGGGGTTAGCTAATGAAAAACTGTTTTTT.

The rearrangement uses TRBV5-1 and TRBJ2-4; 10 bases line up with TRBD2. The CDR3 runs to 14 residues. Germline V gene lookup returns CDR1 SGHRS and CDR2 YFSETQ. The V gene end was trimmed by 5 bases and the J gene end by 8 bases; junction bases not matched to a gene: 7. DNA of the CDR3: TGCGCCAGCAGTATCGGGACTAGCGAGGACATTCAGTACTTC. This encodes CASSIGTSEDIQYF.